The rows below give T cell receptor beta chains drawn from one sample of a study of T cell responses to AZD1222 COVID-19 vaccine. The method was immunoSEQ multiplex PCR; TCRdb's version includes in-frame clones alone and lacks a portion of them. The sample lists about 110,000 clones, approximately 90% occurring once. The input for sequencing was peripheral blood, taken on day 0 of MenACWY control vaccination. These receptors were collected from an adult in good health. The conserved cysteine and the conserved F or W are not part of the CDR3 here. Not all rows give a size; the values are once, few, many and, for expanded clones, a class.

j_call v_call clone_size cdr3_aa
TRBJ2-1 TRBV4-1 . ASSQLPLNSYNEQF
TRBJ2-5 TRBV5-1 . ATVEDQRETQY
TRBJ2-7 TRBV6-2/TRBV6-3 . ASSYGTGGLLVSYEQY
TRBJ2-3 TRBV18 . ASSPSVGGGSDTQY
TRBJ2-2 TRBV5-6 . ASSFKLTGELF
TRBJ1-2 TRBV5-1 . ASSLGQPYGYT
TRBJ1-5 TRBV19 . ASSLQVYQPQH
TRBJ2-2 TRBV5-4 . ASSRTSGGAGELF
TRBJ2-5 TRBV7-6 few ASSLMGGQTIQETQY
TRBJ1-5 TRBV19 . ASSGRARQPQH
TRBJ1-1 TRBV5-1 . ASSYQGVTMNTEAF
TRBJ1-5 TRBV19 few ASSIGTGGSGNQPQH
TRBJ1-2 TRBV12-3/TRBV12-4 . ASSSRANYGYT
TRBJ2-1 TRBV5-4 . ASSSNSGGDNEQF